The entry that follows covers one T cell receptor beta chain sequence. The V and J ends lost 4 bases and 5 bases, in that order; junction bases with no gene match: 5. There are 14 residues in the CDR3. Germline V gives CDR1 SGHRS, CDR2 YFSETQ. A single record per CDR3 protein comes from TCRdb applying MiXCR to the 5' RACE reads. The repertoire includes roughly 200,000 distinct CDR3 sequences, under 20% of them detected once, and just over 2% sits in the top ten. This sample is drawn from a study of T-cell memory formation after mild COVID-19. About the study: TCR clusters were mostly confined to one donor each.

The chain employs TRBV5-1 and TRBJ2-7; the match to TRBD2 covers 11 bases. This TCR derives from an adult woman who had mild COVID-19 (a few samples of this study predate the infection). Cell type and time point are not known. Sequences were obtained from PBMCs or a T cell subset sorted from them (not recorded which). For the CDR3, the DNA is TGCGCCAGCAGCCCGGGACTAGCGGTGCACGAGCAGTACTTC. It specifies CASSPGLAVHEQYF.